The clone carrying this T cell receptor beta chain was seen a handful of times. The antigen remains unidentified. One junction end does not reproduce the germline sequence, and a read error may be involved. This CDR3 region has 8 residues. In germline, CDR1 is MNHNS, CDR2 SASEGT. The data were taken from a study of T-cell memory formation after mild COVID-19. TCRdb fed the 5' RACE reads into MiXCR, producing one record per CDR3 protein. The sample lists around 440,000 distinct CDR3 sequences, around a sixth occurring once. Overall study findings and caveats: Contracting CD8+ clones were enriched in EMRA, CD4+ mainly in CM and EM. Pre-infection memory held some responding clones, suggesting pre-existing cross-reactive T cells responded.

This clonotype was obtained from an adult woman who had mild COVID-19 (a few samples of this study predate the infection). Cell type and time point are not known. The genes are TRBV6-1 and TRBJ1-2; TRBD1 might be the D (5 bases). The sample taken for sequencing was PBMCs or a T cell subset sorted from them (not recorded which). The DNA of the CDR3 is TGTGCCAGCAGCCCAGGGCACTTC. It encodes CASSPGHF.